This T cell receptor (beta chain) derives from a study of blood T cell repertoires in COVID-19. The CDR3 spans 15 residues. Germline V CDR1 and CDR2: SGDLS, YYNGEE. Deletions cut 4 bases from V and 1 base from J, with 11 bases between. Individuals drawn from 24 US areas were roughly 18 to 100 years old. Clones were sequenced by immunoSEQ multiplex PCR, and TCRdb holds only the in-frame ones, with some missing. The sample has 200,000 to 300,000 clones; approximately 90% are singletons. The specimen was PBMCs or T cells enriched from blood (not recorded which). The clonotype comes from a man aged 50 to 60 who had been exposed to COVID-19. The gene calls are TRBV9 and TRBJ2-2, with D maybe TRBD1 (6 bases). The DNA of the CDR3 is TGTGCCAGCAGCTTGCGAGGGGGGAACACCGGGGAGCTGTTTTTT. Its protein product is CASSLRGGNTGELFF.